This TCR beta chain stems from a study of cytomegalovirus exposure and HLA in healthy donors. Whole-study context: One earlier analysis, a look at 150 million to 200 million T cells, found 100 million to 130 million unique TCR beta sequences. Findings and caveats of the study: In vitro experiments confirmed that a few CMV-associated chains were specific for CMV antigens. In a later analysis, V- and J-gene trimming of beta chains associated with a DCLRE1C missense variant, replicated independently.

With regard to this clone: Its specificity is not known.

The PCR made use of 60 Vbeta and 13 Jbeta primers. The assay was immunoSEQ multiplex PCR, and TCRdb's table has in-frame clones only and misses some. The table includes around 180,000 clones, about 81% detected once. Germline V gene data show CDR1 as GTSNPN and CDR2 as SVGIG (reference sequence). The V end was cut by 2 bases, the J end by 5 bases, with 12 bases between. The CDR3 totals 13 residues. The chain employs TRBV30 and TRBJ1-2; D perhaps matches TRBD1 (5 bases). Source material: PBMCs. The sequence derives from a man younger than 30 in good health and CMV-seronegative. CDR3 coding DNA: TGTGCCTGGAGTCCCGGGAGGGGATATGGCTACACCTTC. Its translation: CAWSPGRGYGYTF.